The present T cell receptor beta chain was sequenced within a study of cytomegalovirus exposure and HLA in healthy donors. The junction had 5 bases not matched to a gene; V was cut back by 3 bases and J by 8 bases. Germline-derived CDR1 and CDR2 are SEHNR and FQNEAQ (reference sequence). This CDR3 spans 15 amino acids. PCR employed 60 Vbeta and 13 Jbeta primers. Produced via immunoSEQ multiplex PCR; TCRdb's table is partial and in-frame only. The sample includes under 150,000 clones, approximately 80% of them seen just once. Sequenced input: PBMCs. This clonotype was obtained from a man aged 45-65 years in good health and CMV-seronegative. V is TRBV7-9 and J is TRBJ1-6; 9 bases align to TRBD1. CDR3 sequence: CASSFWTGEDSPLHF. CDR3 in DNA: TGTGCCAGCAGCTTCTGGACAGGGGAGGATTCACCCCTCCACTTT.